What follows is one T cell receptor beta chain and its context. It has no known antigen specificity. Within one base of it there is no much larger clone, and no base qualities were kept. Reading the label with the study, this specimen's treatment or condition is: roughly 20 received Ad26.COV2.S at low or high dose, single or two shots; about five received placebo; per-sample allocation not given. For vaccine and placebo recipients, repertoires were sequenced using samples collected on day 63 after the first injection. Cohort 1b enrolled 25 to 30 adults aged 18-55 years at a single site in Boston, USA, between 29 July and 7 August 2020. As a vaccine, Ad26.COV2.S was a replication-incompetent adenovirus type 26 vector that expressed a prefusion-stabilized SARS-CoV-2 spike protein derived from the original Wuhan strain. This specimen comes from a study of Ad26.COV2.S vaccination and SARS-CoV-2 variants listed by TCRdb under 2021. Notes on the research overall: Donors in the vaccine arm were drawn from COV1001, a multicentre, randomized, double-blind, placebo-controlled phase I-IIa trial testing Ad26.COV2.S in healthy adults. Ad26.COV2.S was given intramuscularly at 5x10^10 or 1x10^11 viral particles, as a single shot or as two shots 56 days apart. TCRbeta repertoire sequencing was used to assess the specificity and breadth of SARS-CoV-2-reactive T cell receptors after Ad26.COV2.S vaccination. Investigators remained blinded to trial group allocation during experiments and outcome assessment. Trial participants were randomized into five groups of five, in which low-dose or high-dose Ad26.COV2.S was given once or twice, or placebo was given on both occasions. A total of approximately 32 samples were included in the TCR-sequenced set, comprising roughly 20 Ad26.COV2.S vaccine recipients, 5 placebo recipients and 8 SARS-CoV-2 convalescent individuals.

CDR1 LGHNA and CDR2 YNFKEQ are derived from the germline V gene. The CDR3 holds 16 amino acids from the cysteine to the phenylalanine. Of all the DNA, just the CDR3 is kept, 48 bases in frame from base 1. Germline trimming amounts to 1 base on V and 4 bases on J, with 3 as the count of junction bases outside the gene matches. The immunoSEQ Assay was used to sequence TCRbeta CDR3 regions. After extraction, genomic DNA underwent amplification by bias-controlled multiplex PCR, followed by high-throughput sequencing. The original methods were these. To quantify the absolute abundance of every unique TCRbeta CDR3 region, sequences were collapsed and filtered. T cell fraction was estimated by normalizing TCRbeta template counts to usable DNA, with usable DNA measured through amplification of reference genes found in all nucleated cells. Repertoire TCRs were annotated as SARS-CoV-2-specific when V gene, CDR3 amino acid sequence and J gene were exactly matched to a known reactive TCR set. The reference SARS-CoV-2 TCR set came from MIRA and was filtered for enrichment in COVID-19-positive ImmuneCODE repertoires, removing public or cross-reactive TCRs. Using the MIRA antigens, annotated TCRs were further analysed by specific ORF or by position within an ORF. Breadth was defined as annotated unique rearrangements over total unique productive rearrangements; depth was the summed frequency of those rearrangements. Group comparisons of TCR breadth used two-sided Wilcoxon rank-sum tests. TCRdb carries this immuneACCESS record with in-frame sequences only. Its versions omit some clonotypes, under half of them owing to an unresolved V gene in the studies checked, with the rest unexplained. V and J calls and clone size are copied from that table; D and trimming were computed from the DNA. This sample holds over 250,000 clones; around 87% were observed only once. Of the sample, about 3.5% falls within the top ten clones.

Here is what the overall study found, with its caveats: Comparing responses between vaccine doses or regimens was not something the study was powered to do. Vaccine and placebo recipients had similar non-spike TCR breadth, a finding consistent with the vaccine containing only spike. Substantial breadth of spike-specific CD8+ and CD4+ T cell responses was reported after vaccination. The authors noted that the TCR breadth and depth analyses may have underestimated total T cell responses. Higher spike-specific TCR breadth was observed in Ad26.COV2.S recipients than in placebo recipients (P = 0.0014).

The clonotype was recovered from a person aged 18-65 years who received the Ad26.COV2.S COVID-19 vaccine or a placebo. Sequenced material: peripheral blood, taken in a trial of Ad26.COV2.S vaccine versus placebo. The chain joins TRBV4-2 to TRBJ1-4; the junction holds 10 bases that match TRBD1. The nucleotide sequence reads as follows: TGTGCCAGCAGCCAAGCCGGGACAGGGGATAATGAAAAACTGTTTTTT. This gives the protein CASSQAGTGDNEKLFF.